The 2 T cell receptor beta chains in this list originate from one sample, sequenced in a study of patients and donors after allogeneic stem cell transplantation. TCRdb used MiXCR to reprocess the RT-PCR reads, holding one entry per CDR3 protein. The sample has under 30,000 distinct CDR3 sequences; around 29% are singletons. Material: blood, either unsorted or a sorted T cell fraction (not recorded which). The receptors were gathered from a human donor who was either an allogeneic HSCT recipient or a stem cell or donor lymphocyte infusion donor (not recorded which). It is not recorded whose cells these are; they may come from a transplant donor.

V usage is TRBV20-1 and J usage is TRBJ2-7; perhaps D is TRBD1 or TRBD2 (6 bases each). From germline, CDR1 is DFQATT and CDR2 SNEGSKA (reference sequence). CDR3 length: 11 residues. Here the CDR3 reads CRGGGHYEQYF. In nucleotides, the CDR3 is TGCAGAGGGGGAGGACACTACGAGCAGTACTTC.

A word on this clonotype: At one end, the junction sequence differs from germline, possibly due to a read error. DNA for the CDR3: TGTGACAGCAGTCGCGGGGTGAAGGGCGGGGAGCTGTTTTTT. Amino acid sequence: CDSSRGVKGGELFF. This sequence joins TRBV12-3 or TRBV12-4 and TRBJ2-2; tentatively, D is TRBD2 (6 bases). The CDR3 sequence is 14 residues long.